This T cell receptor beta chain is from a study of long-term antiretroviral therapy in people with HIV. Study-wide results and limits: Controls exceeded HIV repertoires in CDR3 length range. Within the repertoire, clones expanded before ART were dominant at all time points.

Trimming removed 6 bases from V and 1 base from J; junction bases left unmatched: 3. The germline gives CDR1 LNHDA, CDR2 SQIVND (reference sequence). The CDR3 contains 14 residues. As regards this clone: What it binds is unknown.

Researchers ran immunoSEQ v3.0 at survey level. Profiling relied on immunoSEQ multiplex PCR, and the TCRdb table lists in-frame clones only, not all of them. The table lists roughly 18,000 clones, about four fifths of them singletons. The rearrangement links TRBV19 to TRBJ2-3, with 8 bases fitting TRBD2. This sample comprised unsorted PBMCs, obtained 0.9 years after starting antiretroviral therapy. The TCR was taken from a man between 18 and 29 years old with HIV. The CDR3 bases are TGTGCCAGTAGAGAACTAGCGGGCACAGATACGCAGTATTTT. Amino acids: CASRELAGTDTQYF.